Each of the 27 T cell receptor beta chains below was sequenced from the same sample in a study of blood T cell repertoires in COVID-19. Sequencing used immunoSEQ multiplex PCR; TCRdb keeps in-frame clones, though not all of them. The table includes about 240,000 clones, 75% to 85% detected once. Specimen: peripheral blood. The receptors come from a woman aged 55-75 years with active or convalescent COVID-19.

J is TRBJ1-2 and V is TRBV6-5; 9 nucleotides match TRBD1. This CDR3 region has 14 residues. Per germline, CDR1 MNHEY and CDR2 SVGAGI. Unmatched junction bases numbered 7, after V lost 4 bases and J lost 7 bases. CDR3 in DNA: TGTGCCAGCAGTTCCCGGGACAGGGAGGGTGGCTACACCTTC. Amino acids: CASSSRDREGGYTF.

V usage is TRBV9 and J usage is TRBJ2-4, with 7 positions matching TRBD1. Germline assignment: CDR1 SGDLS and CDR2 YYNGEE. The CDR3 runs to 14 residues. With V trimmed by 0 bases and J by 9 bases, 6 bases remained unmatched. CDR3 nucleotides: TGTGCCAGCAGCGTAGGTGGGGACAGCAGCATTCAGTACTTC. Protein: CASSVGGDSSIQYF.

V usage is TRBV7-9 and J usage is TRBJ1-3; D gene uncertain. Germline V gives CDR1 SEHNR, CDR2 FQNEAQ (reference sequence). V was clipped by 2 bases and J by 10 bases, with 12 bases between them. CDR3 length: 13 amino acids. The CDR3 DNA sequence: TGTGCCAGCAGCTTATCTTCCAGAGGAACCATATATTTT. Its translation: CASSLSSRGTIYF.

The J gene is TRBJ2-3, the V gene TRBV7-3; 10 bases line up with TRBD2. Germline lookup yields CDR1 SGHTA and CDR2 FQGTGA. The CDR3 contains 15 residues. V gave up 5 bases and J gave up 4 bases; unmatched junction bases: 6. In DNA form, the CDR3 reads TGTGCCAGCAGCCCTACTAGCGGGATCCCAGATACGCAGTATTTT. Translation gives CASSPTSGIPDTQYF. Variable domain in full (rest from reference TRBV7-3 and TRBJ2-3): GAGVSQTPSNKVTEKGKYVELRCDPISGHTALYWYRQSLGQGPEFLIYFQGTGAADDSGLPNDRFFAVRPEGSVSTLKIQRTERGDSAVYLCASSPTSGIPDTQYFGPGTRLTVL.

The rearrangement joins TRBV7-9 to TRBJ2-5; 8 nucleotides agree with TRBD2. Trimming cost V 8 bases and J 2 bases; bases outside gene matches: 7. CDR3 size: 14 residues. CDR1 is SEHNR and CDR2 is FQNEAQ in the germline V gene (reference sequence). The CDR3 sequence is CASGEAGAQETQYF. Here the CDR3 DNA reads TGTGCCAGCGGGGAAGCGGGGGCACAAGAGACCCAGTACTTC. Together with reference TRBV7-9 and TRBJ2-5, the CDR3 gives the full variable domain: DTGVSQNPRHKITKRGQNVTFRCDPISEHNRLYWYRQTLGQGPEFLTYFQNEAQLEKSRLLSDRFSAERPKGSFSTLEIQRTEQGDSAMYLCASGEAGAQETQYFGPGTRLLVL.

J is TRBJ1-5 and V is TRBV19, with D possibly matching TRBD1 (6 bases). The CDR3 contains 15 residues. Germline V CDR1 and CDR2: LNHDA, SQIVND (reference sequence). Between the trimmed V and J ends, which lost 1 base and 4 bases, there was a span of 11 bases. As DNA, the CDR3 is TGTGCCAGTAGTATAGTGACAGGCGCGAATCAGCCCCAGCATTTT. It yields the protein CASSIVTGANQPQHF.

V gene TRBV7-3 combines with J gene TRBJ2-4, with D perhaps matching TRBD2 (8 bases). Germline V gene data show CDR1 as SGHTA and CDR2 as FQGTGA. V was pared by 4 bases and J by 10 bases, with 26 bases between. This CDR3 has 17 residues. The CDR3 DNA reads as TGTGCCAGCAGCTCACCCTCGGGAGGGGGCAAACGGGGGATTCAGTACTTC. The encoded protein is CASSSPSGGGKRGIQYF.

The CDR3 DNA is TGTGCCAGCAGTTACTCTTCCAGGCCCCCCTATGGCTACACCTTC. Its protein is CASSYSSRPPYGYTF. The chain uses TRBV6-5 and TRBJ1-2, with D unresolved. This CDR3 contains 15 residues. Germline V lookup: CDR1 MNHEY, CDR2 SVGAGI. Trimming removed 0 bases from V and 4 bases from J, with 12 bases in between.

V and J are TRBV20-1 and TRBJ1-3, with D unresolved. Germline CDR1 reads DFQATT; CDR2 reads SNEGSKA (reference sequence). V was trimmed by 3 bases and J by 0 bases, leaving 6 bases between them. CDR3 size: 13 residues. The CDR3 reads CSASGSSGNTIYF. CDR3 in DNA: TGCAGTGCTAGTGGCAGCTCTGGAAACACCATATATTTT.

This sequence joins TRBV6-2 or TRBV6-3 and TRBJ2-5, with a tentative D call TRBD2 (7 bases). The CDR3 contains 17 residues. In germline, CDR1 is MNHEY, CDR2 SVGEGT. Trimming removed 6 bases from V and 2 bases from J, with 22 bases in between. The CDR3 region is CASSRGRGYWGQETQYF. CDR3 nucleotide sequence: TGTGCCAGCAGCCGAGGGAGGGGGTACTGGGGACAAGAGACCCAGTACTTC.

This chain connects TRBV20-1 to TRBJ1-2, with D perhaps matching TRBD1 (5 bases). V lost 3 bases and J 7 bases, leaving 18 bases between the germline ends. Germline V gives CDR1 DFQATT, CDR2 SNEGSKA (reference sequence). CDR3 length: 14 amino acids. The CDR3 region is CSASSRAQVGGYTF. CDR3 in DNA: TGCAGTGCTAGTAGCAGGGCCCAGGTGGGTGGCTACACCTTC.

The chain combines TRBV2 with TRBJ1-5; the D is unclear. CDR1 is SNHLY and CDR2 is FYNNEI in the germline V gene. This CDR3 region has 12 residues. Trimming cost V 6 bases and J 7 bases, with 10 bases left between them. CDR3 residues: CASRAGRQPQHF. In DNA form, the CDR3 reads TGTGCCAGCAGGGCAGGCCGGCAGCCCCAGCATTTT.

The rearrangement links TRBV30 to TRBJ1-1, with D possibly TRBD1 on 5 matching bases. Per the germline V gene, CDR1 is GTSNPN and CDR2 is SVGIG (reference sequence). V shed 3 bases and J shed 0 bases, with 11 bases lying between them. The CDR3 spans 14 residues. The CDR3 DNA reads as TGTGCCTGGAGGCGACAGATTATGAACACTGAAGCTTTCTTT. Protein sequence: CAWRRQIMNTEAFF.

This sequence joins TRBV4-3 and TRBJ2-7, with no clear D. Germline lookup yields CDR1 LGHNA and CDR2 YSLEER. The V gene lost 1 base and the J gene lost 4 bases, with 8 bases spanning the gap. The CDR3 has 13 residues. CDR3 region: CASSQAPSYEQYF. The CDR3 region has the DNA TGCGCCAGCAGCCAAGCCCCCAGTTACGAGCAGTACTTC.

The rearrangement joins TRBV7-3 to TRBJ2-5, with a tentative D call TRBD1 (6 bases). Trimming pared 0 bases from V and 5 bases from J, leaving 10 bases between. Per the germline V gene, CDR1 is SGHTA and CDR2 is FQGTGA. The CDR3 runs 14 residues. In DNA, the CDR3 is TGTGCCAGCAGCTTAACTGGTGGGGGCGAGACCCAGTACTTC. As protein: CASSLTGGGETQYF.

The sample holds one count of this clone. This sequence joins TRBV20-1 and TRBJ2-6; 7 bases fit TRBD1. CDR3 size: 14 residues. Germline values: CDR1 DFQATT, CDR2 SNEGSKA (reference sequence). V lost 3 bases, J lost 4 bases, and 3 bases stayed unmatched. CDR3 in amino acids: CSASRGLGANVLTF. For the CDR3, the DNA is TGCAGTGCTAGTAGGGGGCTCGGGGCCAACGTCCTGACTTTC.

The chain joins TRBV6-6 to TRBJ2-5; 7 bases are shared with TRBD2. Germline V gene data show CDR1 as MNHNY and CDR2 as SVGAGI (reference sequence). V shed 5 bases and J 3 bases; nucleotides not matched to a gene: 3. There are 13 residues in the CDR3. The CDR3 reads CASSPGGKETQYF. Here the CDR3 DNA reads TGTGCCAGCAGTCCGGGGGGAAAAGAGACCCAGTACTTC.

This chain links TRBV19 with TRBJ1-6, with D possibly matching TRBD1 (5 bases). The CDR3 length is 14 residues. Trimming stripped 3 bases from V and 7 bases from J, with 10 bases between. Germline V gene data show CDR1 as LNHDA and CDR2 as SQIVND (reference sequence). The CDR3 DNA reads TGTGCCAGTAGTATCACGGGGGGGAATTCACCCCTCCACTTT. Its protein product is CASSITGGNSPLHF.

V gene TRBV6-2 or TRBV6-3 combines with J gene TRBJ1-5; 7 positions agree with TRBD1. The CDR3 spans 14 residues. V was clipped by 4 bases and J by 6 bases; unmatched bases: 6. Germline lookup yields CDR1 MNHEY and CDR2 SVGEGT. The CDR3 region has the DNA TGTGCCAGCAGTTCCAGGGGGGCCGGTCAGCCCCAGCATTTT. Its translation: CASSSRGAGQPQHF.

V and J are TRBV6-5 and TRBJ1-2, with D perhaps matching TRBD1 (5 bases). Trimming pared 10 bases from V and 4 bases from J, leaving 19 bases between. In germline, CDR1 is MNHEY, CDR2 SVGAGI. The CDR3 has 14 amino acids. The CDR3 DNA sequence: TGTGCCACTTTTTCGGGGGGGAGGTTCTATGGCTACACCTTC. Translation gives CATFSGGRFYGYTF.

The rearrangement joins TRBV5-1 to TRBJ1-2, with D possibly being TRBD1 (6 bases). Germline CDR1 reads SGHRS; CDR2 reads YFSETQ. CDR3 length equals 16 residues. Between the trimmed V and J ends, which lost 1 base and 3 bases, there was a span of 16 bases. For the CDR3, the DNA is TGCGCCAGCAGCTTGAGTAGCAGGGGATTTGACTATGGCTACACCTTC. Translation gives CASSLSSRGFDYGYTF.

The J gene is TRBJ1-6, the V gene TRBV27; a weak D match, TRBD1 (6 bases). CDR1 is MNHEY, CDR2 SMNVEV, per germline (reference sequence). CDR3 length: 15 amino acids. Trimming stripped 3 bases from V and 10 bases from J, with 16 bases between. The CDR3 reads CASSFGGPGGSPLHF. The CDR3 DNA follows: TGTGCCAGCAGTTTTGGGGGCCCGGGGGGCTCACCCCTCCACTTT.

The chain has TRBV12-5 and TRBJ2-7; D is possibly TRBD2 (6 bases). CDR1 LGHNT and CDR2 FRNRAP come from the germline V gene. The germline V and J ends were trimmed by 2 bases and 6 bases, with 14 bases remaining between them. The CDR3 loop spans 14 amino acids. In nucleotides, the CDR3 is TGTGCTAGTGGTTTGTCCAGGGAGGTTCTCGAGCAGTACTTC. Protein sequence: CASGLSREVLEQYF.

This chain joins TRBV6-6 and TRBJ2-7; 8 nucleotides match TRBD1. From germline, CDR1 is MNHNY and CDR2 SVGAGI (reference sequence). Unmatched junction bases numbered 9, after V lost 8 bases and J lost 3 bases. CDR3 length: 14 amino acids. The CDR3, as DNA: TGTGCCAGCCGAGCTCAGGGGGCGGGCTACGAGCAGTACTTC. Protein sequence: CASRAQGAGYEQYF.

This chain links TRBV5-1 with TRBJ2-3; D possibly corresponds to TRBD2 (5 bases). The germline gives CDR1 SGHRS, CDR2 YFSETQ. Trimming removed 3 bases from V and 1 base from J, with 12 bases in between. This CDR3 is built from 15 residues. The CDR3 bases are TGCGCCAGCAGCTGGACTCGCCCGGGCACAGATACGCAGTATTTT. Protein product: CASSWTRPGTDTQYF.

This chain connects TRBV6-5 to TRBJ1-2, with D maybe TRBD1 (5 bases). The CDR3 contains 13 residues. V lost 7 bases to trimming and J lost 7 bases, with 16 bases between them. CDR1 is MNHEY, CDR2 SVGAGI, per germline. The CDR3 region is CASTVDRIGGYTF. The CDR3 DNA is TGTGCCAGCACCGTAGACAGAATCGGTGGCTACACCTTC.

The chain combines TRBV10-2 with TRBJ1-2; perhaps TRBD1 as D (6 bases). V was clipped by 7 bases and J by 5 bases, with 17 bases between them. Looked up from germline, CDR1 is WSHSY and CDR2 is SAAADI. CDR3 length equals 14 residues. The CDR3 region has the DNA TGCGCCAGCACTAGGGGGGGGCGAGAATATGGCTACACCTTC. Translating gives CASTRGGREYGYTF.